Included here is one T cell receptor beta chain sequence, with context. Its antigen is not identified. This sample was included in a study of shared clonotypes between healthy human individuals. Whole-study context: Researchers assigned three CD4 naive, three CD4 memory, two CD8 naive and one CD8 memory plate to each donor. General study results and limits: The naive CD4 repertoires of several donors were compared, and 5% to 6.5% of clonotypes were shared. Shared clonotypes across all four donors exceeded non-shared ones in generation probability.

TCRdb keeps only in-frame clones here, not all; method: immunoSEQ multiplex PCR. The sample holds about 2.4 million clones; 93% are singletons and the top ten take 0.36%. After removal of 5 bases from V and 1 base from J, the junction contained 6 bases not matched to a gene. CDR1 SGHAT and CDR2 FQNNGV come from the germline V gene. The length of the CDR3 is 16 residues. The receptor comes from a man aged 18 to 29 in good health. Some clones in this sample may be carry-over from other donors' samples. The specimen sequenced was naive CD4+ T cells from PBMCs. Sample subset: CD45RA+ positively selected. The rearrangement links TRBV11-2 to TRBJ2-1; 9 nucleotides line up with TRBD1. The CDR3 DNA sequence: TGTGCCAGCAGCCCGGGACAGGGAGGATCCTACAATGAGCAGTTCTTC. It encodes CASSPGQGGSYNEQFF. The variable domain in full, completed from reference TRBV11-2 and TRBJ2-1, reads EAGVAQSPRYKIIEKRQSVAFWCNPISGHATLYWYQQILGQGPKLLIQFQNNGVVDDSQLPKDRFSAERLKGVDSTLKIQPAKLEDSAVYLCASSPGQGGSYNEQFFGPGTRLTVL.